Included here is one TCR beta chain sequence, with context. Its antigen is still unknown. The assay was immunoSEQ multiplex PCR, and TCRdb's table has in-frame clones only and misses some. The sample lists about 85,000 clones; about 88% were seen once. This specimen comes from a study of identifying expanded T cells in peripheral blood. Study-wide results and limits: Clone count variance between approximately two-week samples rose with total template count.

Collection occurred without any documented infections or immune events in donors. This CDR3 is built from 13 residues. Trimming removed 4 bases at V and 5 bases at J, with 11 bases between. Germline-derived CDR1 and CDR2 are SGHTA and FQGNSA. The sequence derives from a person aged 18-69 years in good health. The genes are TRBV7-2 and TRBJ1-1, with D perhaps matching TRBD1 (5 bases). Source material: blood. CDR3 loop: CASSSDSRTEAFF. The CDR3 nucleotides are TGTGCCAGCAGCTCCGACAGTCGAACTGAAGCTTTCTTT. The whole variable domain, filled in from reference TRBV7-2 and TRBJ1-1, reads GAGVSQSPSNKVTEKGKDVELRCDPISGHTALYWYRQSLGQGLEFLIYFQGNSAPDKSGLPSDRFSAERTGGSVSTLTIQRTQQEDSAVYLCASSSDSRTEAFFGQGTRLTVV.